One and the same sample provided the 4 T cell receptor beta chains below, sequenced in a study of T cell repertoires in cytomegalovirus infection. TCRdb re-called the reads through MiXCR, storing one row per CDR3 protein. The data contain around 320,000 distinct CDR3 sequences, 9.5% of them singletons. Sequencing was done on a sample of PBMCs. Receptors originate from a human donor in good health (CMV status not recorded). Some clones in this sample may be carry-over from other donors' samples.

The V and J genes are TRBV6-1 and TRBJ1-3; unclear D gene. Germline values: CDR1 MNHNS, CDR2 SASEGT. V was cut by 7 bases and J by 0 bases, with 4 bases left in between. The CDR3 runs to 12 residues. The CDR3: CASTSSGNTIYF. CDR3 DNA sequence: TGTGCCAGCACCTCCTCTGGAAACACCATATATTTT.

This clonotype showed up many times. The chain uses TRBV28 and TRBJ2-1; the match to TRBD2 covers 11 bases. Trimming took 3 bases from V and 8 from J; bases not matched to a gene: 6. This CDR3 has 15 amino acids. Germline CDR1 and CDR2: MDHEN and SYDVKM. CDR3 in amino acids: CASSLGTSGLDEQFF. Here the CDR3 DNA reads TGTGCCAGCAGTTTGGGGACTAGCGGCTTGGATGAGCAGTTCTTC.

This clonotype was recorded many times. This rearrangement joins TRBV7-2 to TRBJ2-1; 15 nucleotides align to TRBD2. V gave up 3 bases and J gave up 6 bases; unmatched junction bases: 12. This CDR3 is built from 19 residues. CDR1 SGHTA and CDR2 FQGNSA come from the germline V gene. In DNA, the CDR3 is TGTGCCAGCAGCTTGGACGGGACTAGCGGGGGGTACAATATCAATGAGCAGTTCTTC. Its translation: CASSLDGTSGGYNINEQFF. Using reference TRBV7-2 and TRBJ2-1 for the parts outside the CDR3, the full variable domain is GAGVSQSPSNKVTEKGKDVELRCDPISGHTALYWYRQSLGQGLEFLIYFQGNSAPDKSGLPSDRFSAERTGGSVSTLTIQRTQQEDSAVYLCASSLDGTSGGYNINEQFFGPGTRLTVL.

The gene calls are TRBV5-6 and TRBJ2-2; 8 positions match TRBD1. CDR3 length equals 16 residues. Germline trimming cut 7 bases from V and 5 bases from J; bases unmatched to any gene: 13. Germline values: CDR1 SGHDT, CDR2 YYEEEE. CDR3 in amino acids: CASYDAGGAETGELFF. The CDR3 DNA is TGTGCCAGCTATGATGCAGGGGGCGCGGAGACCGGGGAGCTGTTTTTT.